This T cell receptor beta chain was identified during a study of T cell responses to AZD1222 COVID-19 vaccine. Study-wide results and limits: Unmutated variant regions are reportedly the target of nearly half of TCRs that are spike-specific. The study identified only six AZD1222 recipients as seropositive at baseline. Most donors were white British and more were female, and clonal diversity was possibly underestimated. Spike-specific TCR breadth and depth rose after two AZD1222 doses.

Germline values: CDR1 SGHNT, CDR2 YENEEA. The length of the CDR3 is 17 residues. Trimming left V 1 base short and J 2 bases short, with 15 bases between. Sequencing was performed with immunoSEQ multiplex PCR; in TCRdb, only in-frame clones are kept and a portion is missing. Of roughly 170,000 clones in the sample, around 94% were seen once. A word on this clone: What it binds is not known.

The material sequenced was peripheral blood, taken 28 days after the second AZD1222 dose. The clonotype originates from an adult who received the AZD1222 COVID-19 vaccine. The V call is TRBV11-3, the J call TRBJ2-1; D possibly corresponds to TRBD2 (6 bases). CDR3 region: CASSLGGRDPTYNEQFF. The CDR3 region has the DNA TGTGCCAGCAGCTTAGGTGGGCGGGACCCGACCTACAATGAGCAGTTCTTC.